What follows are 18 T cell receptor beta chains derived from one specimen sequenced in a study of T cell responses to AZD1222 COVID-19 vaccine. Clones were read by immunoSEQ multiplex PCR, and TCRdb kept only the in-frame ones, dropping some. The sample has 100,000 to 150,000 clones; more than 70% are singletons. The sequencing here drew on peripheral blood, taken on day 0 of AZD1222 vaccination. The origin of the receptors is an adult in good health.

This clone turned up a few times. The chain links TRBV19 to TRBJ1-6, with D possibly being TRBD1 (6 bases). This CDR3 has 16 residues. V lost 5 bases to trimming and J lost 9 bases, with 20 bases between them. Per the germline V gene, CDR1 is LNHDA and CDR2 is SQIVND (reference sequence). This chain's CDR3 is CASSEIWAGVGSPLHF. The CDR3 DNA is TGTGCCAGTAGTGAGATTTGGGCAGGGGTCGGTTCACCCCTCCACTTT.

In its sample, this clone was seen once. The J gene is TRBJ2-2, the V gene TRBV7-8; 15 bases map to TRBD2. The CDR3 covers 16 residues. Per germline, CDR1 SGHVS and CDR2 FQNEAQ. Losses at the gene ends were 4 bases for V and 6 bases for J; bases not matched to a gene: 3. CDR3 region: CASSSWTSGRAGELFF. CDR3 nucleotides: TGTGCCAGCAGCTCGTGGACTAGCGGGAGGGCCGGGGAGCTGTTTTTT.

The chain has TRBV6-5 and TRBJ1-4; perhaps TRBD1 as D (6 bases). The CDR3 sequence is 14 residues long. The germline V gene encodes CDR1 MNHEY and CDR2 SVGAGI. The V end lost 8 bases, the J end lost 8 bases, and 18 bases lay between the germline ends. The CDR3 region has the DNA TGTGCCAGCGGATTACAGGGATCGAGGGAAAAACTGTTTTTT. Protein sequence: CASGLQGSREKLFF.

This clone was counted once. The chain links TRBV2 to TRBJ1-4, with 7 bases lining up with TRBD1. Germline trimming cut 4 bases from V and 4 bases from J; bases unmatched to any gene: 3. Germline lookup yields CDR1 SNHLY and CDR2 FYNNEI. This CDR3 is built from 14 residues. The chain's CDR3 is CASSGGQINEKLFF. The CDR3 DNA reads as TGTGCCAGCAGTGGGGGACAGATTAATGAAAAACTGTTTTTT.

This chain joins TRBV12-3 or TRBV12-4 and TRBJ1-1, with D possibly being TRBD1 (5 bases). The V end lost 5 bases, the J end lost 1 base, and 8 bases lay between the germline ends. The CDR3 consists of 13 residues. The DNA of the CDR3 is TGTGCCAGCAGTCTGACAGAGAACACTGAAGCTTTCTTT. Protein sequence: CASSLTENTEAFF.

The J gene is TRBJ1-2, the V gene TRBV9; 8 positions match TRBD1. The length of the CDR3 is 14 residues. Germline lookup yields CDR1 SGDLS and CDR2 YYNGEE. J was trimmed by 7 bases and V by 0 bases; bases with no gene match: 5. The CDR3, as DNA: TGTGCCAGCAGCGTAGCAGGGGGCGGGGGTGGCTACACCTTC. Protein product: CASSVAGGGGGYTF.

The V and J genes are TRBV11-1 and TRBJ1-1; no clear D. CDR3 length: 15 amino acids. Germline loops: CDR1 SGHAT, CDR2 FQDESV (reference sequence). The ends were cut back, 1 base at V and 2 bases at J, with 11 bases in the middle. The CDR3 reads CASSLDFGINTEAFF. In DNA form, the CDR3 reads TGTGCCAGCAGCTTAGACTTCGGGATTAACACTGAAGCTTTCTTT.

The chain combines TRBV19 with TRBJ1-5, with no clear D. This CDR3 is built from 15 residues. V was pared by 3 bases and J by 4 bases, with 13 bases between. The germline gives CDR1 LNHDA, CDR2 SQIVND (reference sequence). In nucleotides, the CDR3 is TGTGCCAGTAGTATTAGATCCGTGGGTAATCAGCCCCAGCATTTT. Protein: CASSIRSVGNQPQHF. The variable domain in full, completed from reference TRBV19 and TRBJ1-5, reads DGGITQSPKYLFRKEGQNVTLSCEQNLNHDAMYWYRQDPGQGLRLIYYSQIVNDFQKGDIAEGYSVSREKKESFPLTVTSAQKNPTAFYLCASSIRSVGNQPQHFGDGTRLSIL.

This rearrangement joins TRBV19 to TRBJ2-3; 8 nucleotides match TRBD2. Germline trimming cut 4 bases from V and 2 bases from J; bases unmatched to any gene: 8. CDR3 length: 16 residues. Germline loops: CDR1 LNHDA, CDR2 SQIVND (reference sequence). The CDR3 DNA sequence: TGTGCCAGTAGTACCAGGACTAGCCCGATCACAGATACGCAGTATTTT. The encoded protein is CASSTRTSPITDTQYF.

The rearrangement joins TRBV27 to TRBJ2-6, with D unresolved. This CDR3 is built from 15 residues. Per germline, CDR1 MNHEY and CDR2 SMNVEV (reference sequence). Trimming took off 3 bases at V and 4 bases at J, with 10 bases between the two ends. Here the CDR3 DNA reads TGTGCCAGCAGTTTTGCGGCCTTCGGGGCCAACGTCCTGACTTTC. It is translated as CASSFAAFGANVLTF. Filled out from reference TRBV27 and TRBJ2-6, the complete variable domain reads EAQVTQNPRYLITVTGKKLTVTCSQNMNHEYMSWYRQDPGLGLRQIYYSMNVEVTDKGDVPEGYKVSRKEKRNFPLILESPSPNQTSLYFCASSFAAFGANVLTFGAGSRLTVL.

This chain uses TRBV30 with TRBJ1-1, with a weak D call TRBD1 (5 bases). Looked up from germline, CDR1 is GTSNPN and CDR2 is SVGIG (reference sequence). The CDR3 consists of 13 residues. V was pared by 1 base and J by 4 bases, with 10 bases between. CDR3 in amino acids: CAWSGGFSTEAFF. The CDR3 region has the DNA TGTGCCTGGAGTGGGGGGTTTAGCACTGAAGCTTTCTTT.

The genes are TRBV28 and TRBJ1-5; maybe TRBD1 (5 bases). V lost 8 bases and J lost 2, with 13 bases in between. Looked up from germline, CDR1 is MDHEN and CDR2 is SYDVKM. The CDR3 has 14 amino acids. CDR3 in amino acids: CASLRVAGNQPQHF. Written as DNA, the CDR3 is TGTGCCAGCCTCAGGGTTGCGGGCAATCAGCCCCAGCATTTT.

The rearrangement uses TRBV19 and TRBJ1-1, with 9 bases lining up with TRBD1. This CDR3 comprises 14 residues. Germline-derived CDR1 and CDR2 are LNHDA and SQIVND (reference sequence). Germline trimming cut 3 bases from V and 7 bases from J; bases unmatched to any gene: 6. The DNA for the CDR3 is TGTGCCAGTAGTATGACAGGGGGGCTTGGTGAAGCTTTCTTT. This sequence encodes CASSMTGGLGEAFF.

This clone was seen a handful of times. The V and J genes are TRBV12-3 or TRBV12-4 and TRBJ2-7; tentative D call: TRBD1 (6 bases). The length of the CDR3 is 12 residues. V lost 3 bases to trimming and J lost 12 bases, with 15 bases between them. CDR3 DNA: TGTGCCAGCAGTTTTAACATCCGGGACATGTACTTC. Amino acid sequence: CASSFNIRDMYF.

The genes are TRBV6-1 and TRBJ1-3; maybe TRBD1 (5 bases). The CDR3 sequence is 16 residues long. V was shortened by 1 base and J by 0 bases, with 10 bases between the two germline ends. Germline V gene sequence: CDR1 MNHNS, CDR2 SASEGT. CDR3 residues: CASSEDGALSGNTIYF. In nucleotides, the CDR3 is TGTGCCAGCAGTGAAGACGGGGCTCTCTCTGGAAACACCATATATTTT.

The sample holds one count of this clone. The chain links TRBV5-4 to TRBJ2-2, with 7 bases lining up with TRBD1. V trimming: 4 bases; J trimming: 0 bases; junction bases outside the gene matches: 6. The CDR3 has 16 amino acids. In germline, CDR1 is SGHNT, CDR2 YYREEE (reference sequence). The CDR3 here is CASSANRGTNTGELFF. CDR3 coding DNA: TGTGCCAGCAGCGCGAACAGGGGAACGAACACCGGGGAGCTGTTTTTT.

The table lists this clone with a few counts. This chain connects TRBV12-3 or TRBV12-4 to TRBJ1-4; D remains ambiguous. The CDR3 spans 13 residues. Deletions cut 3 bases from V and 7 bases from J, with 9 bases between. CDR3 coding DNA: TGTGCCAGCAGTTTTCCGGGGAGTGAAAAACTGTTTTTT. Its protein product is CASSFPGSEKLFF.

The gene calls are TRBV6-2 or TRBV6-3 and TRBJ2-7; TRBD1 aligns across 7 bases. Germline V gene sequence: CDR1 MNHEY, CDR2 SVGEGT. This CDR3 spans 14 amino acids. After removal of 2 bases from V and 4 bases from J, the junction contained 5 bases not matched to a gene. CDR3 protein: CASSYGTALYEQYF. Written as DNA, the CDR3 is TGTGCCAGCAGTTACGGGACAGCGCTATACGAGCAGTACTTC.